Below, 25 T cell receptor beta chains from the same sample are listed, as sequenced in a study of blood T cell repertoires in COVID-19. Method: immunoSEQ multiplex PCR; TCRdb's copy keeps in-frame clones and lacks some. The sample shows fewer than 250,000 clones, about 83% of them seen only once. What was sequenced was peripheral blood. The receptors here all came from a man over 45 with active or convalescent COVID-19.

The chain employs TRBV28 and TRBJ1-1; no clear D. CDR3 length: 15 residues. Trimming removed 7 bases from V and 0 bases from J, with 15 bases in between. Per germline, CDR1 MDHEN and CDR2 SYDVKM. The CDR3 protein is CASTRAGILNTEAFF. CDR3 sequence (DNA): TGTGCCAGCACCCGGGCGGGAATCTTGAACACTGAAGCTTTCTTT.

The rearrangement joins TRBV7-3 to TRBJ2-1; 13 nucleotides agree with TRBD2. Germline V gene data show CDR1 as SGHTA and CDR2 as FQGTGA. Germline trimming cut 5 bases from V and 10 bases from J; bases unmatched to any gene: 8. The CDR3 totals 15 residues. Here the CDR3 DNA reads TGTGCCAGCAGCCCGACTAGCGGGAGGCCGGGGGAGCAGTTCTTC. This sequence encodes CASSPTSGRPGEQFF.

The chain couples TRBV5-4 to TRBJ2-6, with D perhaps matching TRBD2 (6 bases). V dropped 0 bases and J dropped 2 bases, with 12 bases sitting between them. Germline loops: CDR1 SGHNT, CDR2 YYREEE (reference sequence). This CDR3 contains 17 residues. CDR3 sequence: CASSLGLAVAGANVLTF. CDR3 DNA: TGTGCCAGCAGCTTGGGGTTAGCGGTAGCTGGGGCCAACGTCCTGACTTTC.

This chain links TRBV27 with TRBJ2-6; D gene uncertain. V lost 5 bases, J lost 0 bases, and 5 bases lay in between. CDR3 length: 14 residues. The V gene's germline CDR1 is MNHEY and CDR2 SMNVEV (reference sequence). The CDR3 DNA is TGTGCCAGCAGTCTAAGCTCTGGGGCCAACGTCCTGACTTTC. This translates into CASSLSSGANVLTF.

This clone was counted at least ten times. The rearrangement joins TRBV6-5 to TRBJ2-5; 8 bases line up with TRBD1. Germline CDR1 MNHEY, CDR2 SVGAGI. V was clipped by 0 bases and J by 5 bases; unmatched bases: 8. The CDR3 is 16 residues long. In DNA form, the CDR3 reads TGTGCCAGCAGTTACTCGGGGACAGGCTTCGGGGAGACCCAGTACTTC. This gives the protein CASSYSGTGFGETQYF.

The chain joins TRBV15 to TRBJ2-5; no definite D call. Germline values: CDR1 LNHNV, CDR2 YYDKDF (reference sequence). V was shortened by 2 bases and J by 2 bases, with 3 bases between the two germline ends. The CDR3 sequence is 12 residues long. The CDR3 sequence: CATSRPQETQYF. The CDR3 nucleotides are TGTGCCACCAGCAGACCTCAAGAGACCCAGTACTTC.

The table lists this clone with a few counts. The rearrangement joins TRBV7-8 to TRBJ2-5; tentatively, D is TRBD1 (5 bases). CDR3 size: 17 residues. Trimming left V 5 bases short and J 2 bases short, with 21 bases between. Per germline, CDR1 SGHVS and CDR2 FQNEAQ. The DNA of the CDR3 is TGTGCCAGCAGCCCCCAACCCACGATAAGGGGACAAGAGACCCAGTACTTC. Protein sequence: CASSPQPTIRGQETQYF.

V gene TRBV11-2 combines with J gene TRBJ2-3; D might be TRBD1 (6 bases). The CDR3 has 13 residues. From germline, CDR1 is SGHAT and CDR2 FQNNGV. The V and J ends lost 1 base and 7 bases respectively, with 9 bases between them. Written as DNA, the CDR3 is TGTGCCAGCAGCTTAGCCGGGACATATACGCAGTATTTT. Translated: CASSLAGTYTQYF.

The rearrangement links TRBV7-2 to TRBJ1-2; 7 bases fit TRBD1. CDR3 size: 15 residues. Trimming at V came to 5 bases and at J to 8 bases, leaving 14 bases not matched to a gene. Looked up from germline, CDR1 is SGHTA and CDR2 is FQGNSA. CDR3 nucleotide sequence: TGTGCCAGCAGCCCCTCGAGGGGGCTCTCTGAGGGCTACACCTTC. Protein sequence: CASSPSRGLSEGYTF.

This chain links TRBV2 with TRBJ1-2; 7 bases line up with TRBD1. CDR3 length equals 14 residues. V was clipped by 6 bases and J by 7 bases; unmatched bases: 11. Per the germline V gene, CDR1 is SNHLY and CDR2 is FYNNEI. CDR3 amino acids: CASRNPTGDPGYTF. CDR3 nucleotide sequence: TGTGCCAGCAGGAACCCCACAGGGGACCCTGGCTACACCTTC.

The chain uses TRBV5-1 and TRBJ2-5; TRBD2 is a possible D gene (5 bases). The CDR3 is made up of 14 amino acids. V was trimmed by 1 base and J by 3 bases, leaving 10 bases between them. Germline-derived CDR1 and CDR2 are SGHRS and YFSETQ. The CDR3 is CASSLNAGKETQYF. The CDR3 region has the DNA TGCGCCAGCAGCTTGAATGCGGGTAAAGAGACCCAGTACTTC.

This chain uses TRBV24-1 with TRBJ2-1; weak D call: TRBD1 (6 bases). The CDR3 runs 14 residues. Germline values: CDR1 KGHDR, CDR2 SFDVKD. Deletions cut 9 bases from V and 8 bases from J, with 19 bases between. CDR3 bases: TGTGCCACCCAAAGCAGGGGATCTTTCGATGAGCAGTTCTTC. It translates to CATQSRGSFDEQFF.

The chain uses TRBV30 and TRBJ2-7, with 9 positions matching TRBD1. The CDR3 spans 13 residues. Germline V lookup: CDR1 GTSNPN, CDR2 SVGIG (reference sequence). The V and J ends lost 4 bases and 4 bases, in that order; junction bases with no gene match: 5. The CDR3 DNA reads TGTGCCTGGATTCCGGGACAGGGATACGAGCAGTACTTC. This codes for CAWIPGQGYEQYF.

This rearrangement joins TRBV7-9 to TRBJ2-5; 8 bases match TRBD2. The germline V gene encodes CDR1 SEHNR and CDR2 FQNEAQ (reference sequence). Unmatched junction bases numbered 11, after V lost 1 base and J lost 7 bases. The CDR3 covers 16 residues. In DNA form, the CDR3 reads TGTGCCAGCAGCTTAGTGTCTAGCGGGCCGTCAGGGACCCAGTACTTC. This translates into CASSLVSSGPSGTQYF.

V is TRBV3-1 (or the pseudogene TRBV3-2) and J is TRBJ1-3; possibly TRBD1 for D (6 bases). Trimming removed 0 bases at V and 16 bases at J, with 13 bases between. CDR1 and CDR2 from the germline V gene are LGHDT and YNNKEL (reference sequence). The CDR3 extends over 12 amino acids. The CDR3 sequence: CASSQDVDSFYF. The CDR3 DNA follows: TGTGCCAGCAGCCAAGACGTGGACAGCTTCTATTTT.

This clone is a singleton in its sample. The chain is built from TRBV6-5 and TRBJ2-3; no firm D call. The CDR3 extends over 15 amino acids. Per germline, CDR1 MNHEY and CDR2 SVGAGI. Trimming took off 7 bases at V and 3 bases at J, with 17 bases between the two ends. CDR3 loop: CASNLNDEDTDTQYF. The CDR3 DNA follows: TGTGCCAGCAATCTAAATGACGAGGATACAGATACGCAGTATTTT.

The rearrangement links TRBV10-1 to TRBJ2-7; maybe TRBD1 (6 bases). From germline, CDR1 is WNHNN and CDR2 SYGVQD (reference sequence). The CDR3 sequence is 13 residues long. Between the trimmed V and J ends, which lost 4 bases and 7 bases, there was a span of 14 bases. DNA for the CDR3: TGCGCCAGCAGTGTTGGGGCCCAGGGGGAGCAGTACTTC. It codes for CASSVGAQGEQYF.

The CDR3 bases are TGTGCCAGCAGTTTTAACAGGGGGCATCAGCCCCAGCATTTT. Translated: CASSFNRGHQPQHF. The V call is TRBV6-2 or TRBV6-3, the J call TRBJ1-5; TRBD1 matches at 9 bases. The CDR3 is 14 amino acids. In germline, CDR1 is MNHEY, CDR2 SVGEGT. The V and J ends lost 4 bases and 5 bases, in that order; junction bases with no gene match: 3.

J is TRBJ1-3 and V is TRBV19, with D possibly being TRBD1 (5 bases). The V gene lost 5 bases and the J gene lost 0 bases, with 11 bases spanning the gap. The CDR3 loop spans 15 amino acids. Looked up from germline, CDR1 is LNHDA and CDR2 is SQIVND (reference sequence). CDR3: CASSGGVNSGNTIYF. The CDR3 DNA is TGTGCCAGTAGTGGGGGGGTAAACTCTGGAAACACCATATATTTT.

The V gene is TRBV5-1, the J gene TRBJ1-4, with D possibly TRBD1 on 5 matching bases. The CDR3 extends over 13 amino acids. Germline V gene lookup returns CDR1 SGHRS and CDR2 YFSETQ. V was cut by 5 bases and J by 7 bases, with 12 bases left in between. As DNA, the CDR3 is TGCGCCAGCAGTCGCCTGGGGGGTGAAAAACTGTTTTTT. Translating gives CASSRLGGEKLFF.

The chain combines TRBV5-1 with TRBJ2-7; possible D gene TRBD1, 6 bases. Germline V CDR1 and CDR2: SGHRS, YFSETQ. Between the trimmed V and J ends, which lost 4 bases and 5 bases, there was a span of 25 bases. This CDR3 is 17 amino acids long. DNA of the CDR3: TGCGCCAGCAGCACTACCTACAGGGAAGGTGTGAAAAACGAGCAGTACTTC. The encoded protein is CASSTTYREGVKNEQYF. The full variable domain, completed using reference TRBV5-1 and TRBJ2-7, is KAGVTQTPRYLIKTRGQQVTLSCSPISGHRSVSWYQQTPGQGLQFLFEYFSETQRNKGNFPGRFSGRQFSNSRSEMNVSTLELGDSALYLCASSTTYREGVKNEQYFGPGTRLTVT.

CDR3 in amino acids: CASRRTSGGPRDSEQFF. CDR3 bases: TGCGCCAGCAGGCGGACTAGCGGGGGCCCTCGGGACAGTGAGCAGTTCTTC. The genes are TRBV5-1 and TRBJ2-1; 13 positions agree with TRBD2. J gave up 9 bases and V 5 bases, and 14 bases lay outside the gene matches. The CDR3 is made up of 17 amino acids. Per the germline V gene, CDR1 is SGHRS and CDR2 is YFSETQ.

This clone was observed a few times. The rearrangement joins TRBV28 to TRBJ2-7, with D hard to call. The CDR3 extends over 12 amino acids. V was cut by 5 bases and J by 2 bases, with 7 bases left in between. CDR1 and CDR2 from the germline V gene are MDHEN and SYDVKM. The CDR3 sequence: CASSPTTYEQYF. CDR3 sequence (DNA): TGTGCCAGCAGTCCGACAACCTACGAGCAGTACTTC.

The CDR3 here is CASSLALYSTDTQYF. CDR3 DNA sequence: TGTGCCAGCAGCTTAGCCCTCTATAGCACAGATACGCAGTATTTT. This rearrangement joins TRBV11-2 to TRBJ2-3; no clear D gene. The CDR3 spans 15 residues. From germline, CDR1 is SGHAT and CDR2 FQNNGV. The V end lost 1 base, the J end lost 0 bases, and 8 bases lay between the germline ends.

The chain couples TRBV5-1 to TRBJ2-7; TRBD1 matches 9 bases. Per germline, CDR1 SGHRS and CDR2 YFSETQ. CDR3 length equals 16 residues. Trimming removed 4 bases from V and 4 bases from J; junction bases left unmatched: 12. The CDR3 DNA follows: TGCGCCAGCAGCCCCGAACCACCGGGACAGGGTTACGAGCAGTACTTC. This encodes CASSPEPPGQGYEQYF.